This entry is about one TCR beta chain. Antigen specificity is unknown. Any history of autoimmune disease or systemic immunosuppression disqualified patients. TCRdb's copy holds only in-frame clones and misses some; the assay was immunoSEQ multiplex PCR. The repertoire includes 20,000 to 25,000 clones, 70% to 90% of them detected once, and roughly 24% sits in the top ten. The sample is drawn from a study of OX40 agonist ivuxolimab in advanced cancers. Whole-study context: Of mixed ages from about 20 to 90 and averaging around 60 years, the group was roughly 85% male.

V gave up 0 bases and J gave up 2 bases, with 10 bases separating them. This CDR3 comprises 15 residues. The germline gives CDR1 MGHRA, CDR2 YSYEKL. Overall study results and limits: Partial responders treated at 0.1-3.0 mg/kg exhibited clonal expansion among the lowest measured.

Source: CD4+ or CD8+ T cells sorted from blood, taken in a trial of the OX40 agonist ivuxolimab. This clonotype was sampled from an adult with an advanced solid tumor such as melanoma, head and neck, liver or kidney cancer. The rearrangement uses TRBV4-1 and TRBJ2-5; D is unresolved. The CDR3 sequence is CASSQETPEQETQYF. CDR3 nucleotides: TGCGCCAGCAGCCAAGAGACGCCAGAACAAGAGACCCAGTACTTC.